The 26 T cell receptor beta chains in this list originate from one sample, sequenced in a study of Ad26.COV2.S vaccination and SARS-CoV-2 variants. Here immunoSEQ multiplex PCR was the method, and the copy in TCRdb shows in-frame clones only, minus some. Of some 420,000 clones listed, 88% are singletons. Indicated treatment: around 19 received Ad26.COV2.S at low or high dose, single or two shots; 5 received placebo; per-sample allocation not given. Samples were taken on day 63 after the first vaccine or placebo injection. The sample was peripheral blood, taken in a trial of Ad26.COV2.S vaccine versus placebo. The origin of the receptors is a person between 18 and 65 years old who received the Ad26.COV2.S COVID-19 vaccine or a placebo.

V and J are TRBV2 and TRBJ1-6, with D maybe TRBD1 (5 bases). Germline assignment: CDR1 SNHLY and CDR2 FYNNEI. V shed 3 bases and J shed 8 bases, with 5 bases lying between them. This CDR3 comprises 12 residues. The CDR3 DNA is TGTGCCAGCAGTGAGGGGGATTCACCCCTCCACTTT. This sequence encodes CASSEGDSPLHF.

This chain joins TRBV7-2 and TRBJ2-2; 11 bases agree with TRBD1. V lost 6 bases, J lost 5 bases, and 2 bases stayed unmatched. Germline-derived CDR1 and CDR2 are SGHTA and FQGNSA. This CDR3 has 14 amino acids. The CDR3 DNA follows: TGTGCCAGCAGAGGGACAGGGGGAACCGGGGAGCTGTTTTTT. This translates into CASRGTGGTGELFF.

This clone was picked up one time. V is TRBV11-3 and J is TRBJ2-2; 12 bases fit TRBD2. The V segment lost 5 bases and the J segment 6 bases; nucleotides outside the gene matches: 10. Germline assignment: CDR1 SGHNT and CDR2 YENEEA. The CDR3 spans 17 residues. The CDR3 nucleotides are TGTGCCAGCAGCGACCGGACTAGCGGGGAGAGGGCCGGGGAGCTGTTTTTT. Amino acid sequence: CASSDRTSGERAGELFF.

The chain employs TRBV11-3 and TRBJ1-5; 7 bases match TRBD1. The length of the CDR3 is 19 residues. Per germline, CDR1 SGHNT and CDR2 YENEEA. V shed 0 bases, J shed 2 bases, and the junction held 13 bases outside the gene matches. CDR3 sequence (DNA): TGTGCCAGCAGCTTAGAAACGAGGGGGCCGTTTCAAGGCAATCAGCCCCAGCATTTT. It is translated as CASSLETRGPFQGNQPQHF.

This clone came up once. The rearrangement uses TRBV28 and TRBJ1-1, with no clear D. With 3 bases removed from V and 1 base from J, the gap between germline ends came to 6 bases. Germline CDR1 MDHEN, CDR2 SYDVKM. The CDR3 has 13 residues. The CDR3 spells CASSFYTNTEAFF. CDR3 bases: TGTGCCAGCAGTTTCTATACGAACACTGAAGCTTTCTTT.

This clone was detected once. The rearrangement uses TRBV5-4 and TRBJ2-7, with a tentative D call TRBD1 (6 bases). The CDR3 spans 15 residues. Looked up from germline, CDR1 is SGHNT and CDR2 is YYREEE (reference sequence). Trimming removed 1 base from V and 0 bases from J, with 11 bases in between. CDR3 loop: CASSLRDTSSYEQYF. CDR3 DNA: TGTGCCAGCAGCTTGAGGGACACGAGCTCCTACGAGCAGTACTTC.

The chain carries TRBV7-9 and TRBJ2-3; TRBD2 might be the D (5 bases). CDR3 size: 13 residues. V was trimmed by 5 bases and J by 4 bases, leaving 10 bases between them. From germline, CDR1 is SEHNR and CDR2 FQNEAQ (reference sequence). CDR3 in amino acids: CASSPRLSDTQYF. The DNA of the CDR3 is TGTGCCAGCAGCCCCCGACTATCAGATACGCAGTATTTT. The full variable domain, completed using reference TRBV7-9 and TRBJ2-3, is DTGVSQNPRHKITKRGQNVTFRCDPISEHNRLYWYRQTLGQGPEFLTYFQNEAQLEKSRLLSDRFSAERPKGSFSTLEIQRTEQGDSAMYLCASSPRLSDTQYFGPGTRLTVL.

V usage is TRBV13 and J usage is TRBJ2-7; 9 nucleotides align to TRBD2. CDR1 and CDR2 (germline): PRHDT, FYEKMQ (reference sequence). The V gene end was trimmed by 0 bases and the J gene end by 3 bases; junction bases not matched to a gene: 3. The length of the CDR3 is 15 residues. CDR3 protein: CASSLGRGGLYEQYF. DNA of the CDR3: TGTGCCAGCAGCTTAGGGCGGGGGGGCCTCTACGAGCAGTACTTC.

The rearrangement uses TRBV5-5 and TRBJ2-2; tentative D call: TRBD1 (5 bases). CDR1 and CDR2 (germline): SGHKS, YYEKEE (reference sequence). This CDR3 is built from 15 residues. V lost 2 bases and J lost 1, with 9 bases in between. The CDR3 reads CASSLGDRNTGELFF. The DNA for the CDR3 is TGTGCCAGCAGCTTAGGAGACAGGAACACCGGGGAGCTGTTTTTT.

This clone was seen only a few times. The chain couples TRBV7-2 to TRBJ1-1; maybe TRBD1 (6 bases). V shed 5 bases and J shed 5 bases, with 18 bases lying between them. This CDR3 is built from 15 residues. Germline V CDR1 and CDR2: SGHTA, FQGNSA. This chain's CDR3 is CASSRSNGGSTEAFF. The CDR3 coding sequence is TGTGCCAGCAGCAGATCGAATGGGGGCTCAACTGAAGCTTTCTTT.

The chain's CDR3 is CAWGPGGADQPQHF. CDR3 coding DNA: TGTGCCTGGGGACCAGGGGGCGCGGATCAGCCCCAGCATTTT. This chain links TRBV30 with TRBJ1-5; 8 bases are a match to TRBD1. The length of the CDR3 is 14 residues. V lost 5 bases to trimming and J lost 5 bases; unmatched junction nucleotides: 8. The germline V gene encodes CDR1 GTSNPN and CDR2 SVGIG (reference sequence).

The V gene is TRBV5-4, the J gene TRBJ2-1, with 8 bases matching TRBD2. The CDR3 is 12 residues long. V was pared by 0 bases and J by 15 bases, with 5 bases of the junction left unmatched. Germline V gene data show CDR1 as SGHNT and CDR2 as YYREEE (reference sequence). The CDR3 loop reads CASSLGTGGSFF. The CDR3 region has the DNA TGTGCCAGCAGCTTGGGTACGGGGGGGTCGTTCTTC.

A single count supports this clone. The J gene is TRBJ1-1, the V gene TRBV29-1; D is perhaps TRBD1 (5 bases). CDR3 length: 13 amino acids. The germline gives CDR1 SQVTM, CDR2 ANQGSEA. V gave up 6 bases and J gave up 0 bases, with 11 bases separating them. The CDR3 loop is CSVGPDMNTEAFF. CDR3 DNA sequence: TGCAGCGTCGGCCCGGACATGAACACTGAAGCTTTCTTT.

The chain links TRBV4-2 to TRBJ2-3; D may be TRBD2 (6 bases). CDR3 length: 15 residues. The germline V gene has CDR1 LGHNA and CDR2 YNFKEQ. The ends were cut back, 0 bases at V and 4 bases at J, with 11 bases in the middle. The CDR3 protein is CASSQEGDFADTQYF. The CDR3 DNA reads TGTGCCAGCAGCCAAGAGGGGGACTTCGCAGATACGCAGTATTTT.

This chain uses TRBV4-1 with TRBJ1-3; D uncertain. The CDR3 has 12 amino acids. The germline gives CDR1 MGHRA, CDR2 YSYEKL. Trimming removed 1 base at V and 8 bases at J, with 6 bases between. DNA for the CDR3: TGCGCCAGCAGCCAAGTAGTGGACACCATATATTTT. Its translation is CASSQVVDTIYF.

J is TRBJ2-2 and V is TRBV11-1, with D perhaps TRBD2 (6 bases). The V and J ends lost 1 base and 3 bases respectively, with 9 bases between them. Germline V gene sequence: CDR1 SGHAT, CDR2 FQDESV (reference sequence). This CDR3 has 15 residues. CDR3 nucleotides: TGTGCCAGCAGCTTAGTGTGGGGGGACACCGGGGAGCTGTTTTTT. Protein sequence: CASSLVWGDTGELFF.

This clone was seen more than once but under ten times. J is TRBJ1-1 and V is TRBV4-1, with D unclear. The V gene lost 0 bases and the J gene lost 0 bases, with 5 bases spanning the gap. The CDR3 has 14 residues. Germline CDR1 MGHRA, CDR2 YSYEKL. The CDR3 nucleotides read TGCGCCAGCAGCCAAGAAATCTTGAACACTGAAGCTTTCTTT. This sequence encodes CASSQEILNTEAFF.

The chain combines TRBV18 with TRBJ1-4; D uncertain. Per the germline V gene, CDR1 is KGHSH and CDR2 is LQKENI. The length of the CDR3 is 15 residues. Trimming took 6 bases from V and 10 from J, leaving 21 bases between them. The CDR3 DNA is TGTGCCAGCTCTCGCGAGGACGGCCGTGATGGAAAACTGTTTTTT. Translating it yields CASSREDGRDGKLFF. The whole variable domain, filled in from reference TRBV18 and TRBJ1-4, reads NAGVMQNPRHLVRRRGQEARLRCSPMKGHSHVYWYRQLPEEGLKFMVYLQKENIIDESGMPKERFSAEFPKEGPSILRIQQVVRGDSAAYFCASSREDGRDGKLFFGSGTQLSVL.

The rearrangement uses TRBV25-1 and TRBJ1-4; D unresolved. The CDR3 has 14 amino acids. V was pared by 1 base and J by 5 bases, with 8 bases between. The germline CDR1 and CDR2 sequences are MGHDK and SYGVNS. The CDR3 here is CASSESWENEKLFF. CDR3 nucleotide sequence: TGTGCCAGCAGTGAATCATGGGAAAATGAAAAACTGTTTTTT.

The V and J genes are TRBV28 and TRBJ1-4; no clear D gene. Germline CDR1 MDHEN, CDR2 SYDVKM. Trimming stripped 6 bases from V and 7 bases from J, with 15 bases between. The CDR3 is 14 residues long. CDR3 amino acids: CASSLDAVFEKLFF. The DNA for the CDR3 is TGTGCCAGCAGCCTTGACGCCGTATTTGAAAAACTGTTTTTT.

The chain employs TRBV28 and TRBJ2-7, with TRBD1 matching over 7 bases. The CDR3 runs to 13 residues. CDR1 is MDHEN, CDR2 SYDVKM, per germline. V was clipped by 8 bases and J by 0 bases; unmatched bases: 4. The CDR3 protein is CASLGQHSYEQYF. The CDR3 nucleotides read TGTGCCAGCCTGGGACAGCACTCCTACGAGCAGTACTTC.

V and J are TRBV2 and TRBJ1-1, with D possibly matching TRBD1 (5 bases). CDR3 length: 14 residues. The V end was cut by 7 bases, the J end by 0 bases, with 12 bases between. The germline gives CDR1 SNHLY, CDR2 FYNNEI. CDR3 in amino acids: CASKIEGMNTEAFF. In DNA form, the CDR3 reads TGTGCCAGCAAGATTGAGGGGATGAACACTGAAGCTTTCTTT. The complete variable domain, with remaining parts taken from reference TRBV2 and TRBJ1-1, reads EPEVTQTPSHQVTQMGQEVILRCVPISNHLYFYWYRQILGQKVEFLVSFYNNEISEKSEIFDDQFSVERPDGSNFTLKIRSTKLEDSAMYFCASKIEGMNTEAFFGQGTRLTVV.

CDR3 sequence reads: CASSYPGGSYNEQFF. For the CDR3, the DNA is TGTGCCAGCAGTTACCCTGGAGGCTCCTACAATGAGCAGTTCTTC. The rearrangement uses TRBV6-2 or TRBV6-3 and TRBJ2-1; D perhaps matches TRBD2 (5 bases). Germline V gene sequence: CDR1 MNHEY, CDR2 SVGEGT. V dropped 2 bases and J dropped 0 bases, with 8 bases sitting between them. This CDR3 is built from 15 residues.

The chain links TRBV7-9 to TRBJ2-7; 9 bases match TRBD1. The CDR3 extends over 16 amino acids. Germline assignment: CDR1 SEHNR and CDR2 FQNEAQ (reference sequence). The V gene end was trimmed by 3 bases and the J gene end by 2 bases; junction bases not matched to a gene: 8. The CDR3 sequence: CASSFGGQGKTYEQYF. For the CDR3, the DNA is TGTGCCAGCAGCTTCGGCGGACAGGGGAAGACCTACGAGCAGTACTTC.

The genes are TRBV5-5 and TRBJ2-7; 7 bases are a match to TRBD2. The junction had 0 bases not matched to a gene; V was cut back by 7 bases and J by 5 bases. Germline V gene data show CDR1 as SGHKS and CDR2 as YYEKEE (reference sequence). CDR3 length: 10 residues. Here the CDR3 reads CASAGDEQYF. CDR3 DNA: TGTGCCAGCGCGGGGGACGAGCAGTACTTC.

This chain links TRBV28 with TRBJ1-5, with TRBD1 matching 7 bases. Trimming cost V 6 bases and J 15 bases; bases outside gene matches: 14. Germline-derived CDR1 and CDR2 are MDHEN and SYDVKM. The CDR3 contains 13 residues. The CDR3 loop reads CASSLGQPVHRHF. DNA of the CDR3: TGTGCCAGCAGCCTGGGACAGCCCGTTCACCGGCATTTT.